A selection of T cell receptor beta chains follows, all from one sample in a study of vaccination and CD4 T cells after COVID-19. TCRdb passed the PCR reads through MiXCR, listing each CDR3 protein once. The profile shows about 20,000 distinct CDR3 sequences, roughly a quarter of them singletons. The antigens for these receptors are not known. The specimen was cultured CD4+ T cells from blood. Source of these receptors: a human donor with COVID-19. The CDR3 runs from the conserved cysteine through the conserved F or W. Each record gives: CDR3 length, clone size, V gene, J gene, D gene, CDR3 DNA, CDR3 protein. The D gene is left open where the match is weak. Some rows have no size entry. The others give once, few or many, or a class for an expanded clone.

length: 14
size: once
V: TRBV19
J: TRBJ2-1
D: TRBD2
DNA: TGTGCCAGCGTTGGACTAGCGGGGAACAATGAGCAGTTCTTC
CDR3: CASVGLAGNNEQFF

length: 12
size: few
V: TRBV20-1
J: TRBJ1-1
D: NA
DNA: TGCAGTGTGAGAAAAGGGGGAACTGAAGCTTTCTTT
CDR3: CSVRKGGTEAFF

length: 15
size: few
V: TRBV4-3
J: TRBJ1-5
D: NA
DNA: TGCGCCAGCAGCCAAGATTTCAAGGGTAGTCAGCCCCAGCATTTT
CDR3: CASSQDFKGSQPQHF

length: 15
size: few
V: TRBV19
J: TRBJ2-1
D: TRBD1
DNA: TGTGCCAGTAGTCGGGACAGGGCAGTGGGGAATGAGCAGTTCTTC
CDR3: CASSRDRAVGNEQFF

length: 13
size: NA
V: TRBV10-3
J: TRBJ1-2
D: TRBD1
DNA: TGTGCCATCGCCAGGGGGGAAAACTATGGCTACACCTTC
CDR3: CAIARGENYGYTF

length: 14
size: medium-sized
V: TRBV20-1
J: TRBJ2-2
D: NA
DNA: TGCAGCACGGGGGGGACAGGGAACACCGGGGAGCTGTTTTTT
CDR3: CSTGGTGNTGELFF

length: 10
size: NA
V: TRBV20-1
J: TRBJ1-2
D: NA
DNA: TGCAGTGCTAGCAGGGACGGCTACACCTTC
CDR3: CSASRDGYTF

length: 13
size: NA
V: TRBV12-3/TRBV12-4
J: TRBJ2-3
D: NA
DNA: TGTGCCAGCAAGTTTGACTCCACAGATACGCAGTATTTT
CDR3: CASKFDSTDTQYF

length: 13
size: NA
V: TRBV11-2
J: TRBJ1-2
D: NA
DNA: TGTGCCAGCAGCTTATCCCCTAACTATGGCTACACCTTC
CDR3: CASSLSPNYGYTF

length: 15
size: few
V: TRBV7-6
J: TRBJ2-7
D: NA
DNA: TGTGCCAGCAGCTTCAATCGGGGGGCAACCTACGAGCAGTACTTC
CDR3: CASSFNRGATYEQYF

length: 13
size: few
V: TRBV2
J: TRBJ2-7
D: NA
DNA: TGTGCCAGCGGCAGGGTATCCCCCTACGAGCAGTACTTC
CDR3: CASGRVSPYEQYF

length: 14
size: few
V: TRBV19
J: TRBJ2-5
D: NA
DNA: TGTGCCAGTAGGGCCGGGGGCCAGGGGGAGACCCAGTACTTC
CDR3: CASRAGGQGETQYF

length: 14
size: NA
V: TRBV6-1
J: TRBJ1-4
D: NA
DNA: TGTGCCAGCAGTGCGGGGGGTACGAATGAAAAACTGTTTTTT
CDR3: CASSAGGTNEKLFF

length: 13
size: NA
V: TRBV12-5
J: TRBJ2-1
D: NA
DNA: TGTGCTAGTGGTGGCACAGGGAACGATGAGCAGTTCTTC
CDR3: CASGGTGNDEQFF

length: 13
size: NA
V: TRBV5-3
J: TRBJ1-2
D: NA
DNA: TGTGCCAGCAGCTTGGGCGGGGACTATGGCTACACCTTC
CDR3: CASSLGGDYGYTF

length: 18
size: NA
V: TRBV14
J: TRBJ2-6
D: NA
DNA: TGTGCCAGCAGCCCACGAAGGGGGGTAAGCTCTGGGGCCAACGTCCTGACTTTC
CDR3: CASSPRRGVSSGANVLTF

length: 14
size: NA
V: TRBV12-3/TRBV12-4
J: TRBJ1-1
D: NA
DNA: TGTGCCAGCATTCCCTCCGGGACGTACATTGAAGCTTTCTTT
CDR3: CASIPSGTYIEAFF

length: 16
size: few
V: TRBV15
J: TRBJ2-7
D: TRBD2
DNA: TGTGCCACCAGCACCAACTTAGCGGGGGCCCCCTGGGAGCAGTACTTC
CDR3: CATSTNLAGAPWEQYF

length: 13
size: few
V: TRBV27
J: TRBJ2-7
D: TRBD2
DNA: TGTGCCAGCACTGGACGGGGGGACTACGAGCAGTACTTC
CDR3: CASTGRGDYEQYF

length: 15
size: few
V: TRBV6-5
J: TRBJ2-7
D: TRBD2
DNA: TGTGCCAGCAGTTCAAGCGGGGGGCCGTTCAACGAGCAGTACTTC
CDR3: CASSSSGGPFNEQYF

length: 15
size: NA
V: TRBV5-6
J: TRBJ1-3
D: NA
DNA: TGTGCCAGCAGCTTGGGGACTGCCTCTGGAAACACCATATATTTT
CDR3: CASSLGTASGNTIYF

length: 12
size: NA
V: TRBV28
J: TRBJ2-1
D: NA
DNA: TGTGCCAGCTATCCGGGCTACAATGAGCAGTTCTTC
CDR3: CASYPGYNEQFF

length: 15
size: few
V: TRBV6-1
J: TRBJ2-3
D: NA
DNA: TGTGCCAGCGGACGAATGGTCGTCGGCACAGATACGCAGTATTTT
CDR3: CASGRMVVGTDTQYF

length: 15
size: few
V: TRBV10-3
J: TRBJ1-5
D: TRBD1
DNA: TGTGCTACACATACCGGGACAGATAGCAATCAGCCCCAGCATTTT
CDR3: CATHTGTDSNQPQHF

length: 12
size: NA
V: TRBV12-3/TRBV12-4
J: TRBJ2-7
D: TRBD1
DNA: TGTGCCAGCAGTTTGACAGGGTACGAGCAGTACTTC
CDR3: CASSLTGYEQYF

length: 12
size: NA
V: TRBV6-1
J: TRBJ2-7
D: NA
DNA: TGTGCCAGCAGTGTTATAAACTACGAGCAGTACTTC
CDR3: CASSVINYEQYF

length: 15
size: few
V: TRBV19
J: TRBJ2-1
D: TRBD2
DNA: TGTGCCAGTAGGGTCAGCGGGGGAGGGTATGGTGAGCAGTTCTTC
CDR3: CASRVSGGGYGEQFF

length: 14
size: NA
V: TRBV6-5
J: TRBJ1-1
D: NA
DNA: TGTGCCAGCAGTTACTCGACGATGAACACTGAAGCTTTCTTT
CDR3: CASSYSTMNTEAFF

length: 13
size: NA
V: TRBV7-9
J: TRBJ2-3
D: NA
DNA: TGTGCCAGCAGCTCCACGTCCACAGATACGCAGTATTTT
CDR3: CASSSTSTDTQYF

length: 20
size: NA
V: TRBV6-5
J: TRBJ1-6
D: NA
DNA: TGTGCCAGCAGTTACTCTACGGGACACGGACGCAGCTCCTATAATTCACCCCTCCACTTT
CDR3: CASSYSTGHGRSSYNSPLHF

length: 11
size: NA
V: TRBV6-5
J: TRBJ2-7
D: NA
DNA: TGTGCCAGCAGTTCAGGGCACGAGCAGTACTTC
CDR3: CASSSGHEQYF

length: 17
size: NA
V: TRBV7-2
J: TRBJ2-5
D: NA
DNA: TGTGCCAGCAGCTTAGGAGGCGGCCTAATCGGTCGGGGGACCCAGTACTTC
CDR3: CASSLGGGLIGRGTQYF